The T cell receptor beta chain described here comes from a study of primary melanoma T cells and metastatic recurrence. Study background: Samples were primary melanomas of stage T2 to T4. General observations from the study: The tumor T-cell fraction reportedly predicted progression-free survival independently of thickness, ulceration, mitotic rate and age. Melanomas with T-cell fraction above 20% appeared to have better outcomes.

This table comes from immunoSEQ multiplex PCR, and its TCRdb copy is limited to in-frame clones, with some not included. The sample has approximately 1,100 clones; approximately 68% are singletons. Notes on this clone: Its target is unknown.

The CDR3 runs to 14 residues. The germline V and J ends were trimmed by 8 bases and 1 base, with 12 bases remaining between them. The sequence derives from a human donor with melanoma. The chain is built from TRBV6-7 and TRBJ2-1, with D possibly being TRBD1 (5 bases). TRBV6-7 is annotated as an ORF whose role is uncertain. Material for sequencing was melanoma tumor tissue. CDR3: CASLFDSSYNEQFF. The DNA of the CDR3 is TGTGCCAGCCTTTTCGACAGTTCCTACAATGAGCAGTTCTTC.